These 13 T cell receptor beta chains were sequenced from one sample in a study of blood T cell repertoires in COVID-19. Repertoires were generated with immunoSEQ multiplex PCR, while TCRdb's copy carries only in-frame clones and drops some. The top ten hold around 2.5% of the sample, which has about 230,000 clones, roughly 88% seen once. The sequenced sample was PBMCs or T cells enriched from blood (not recorded which). The receptors stem from a woman aged 40-49 years with acute COVID-19.

The V gene is TRBV6-1, the J gene TRBJ2-7; D perhaps matches TRBD2 (5 bases). The V end lost 1 base, the J end lost 2 bases, and 15 bases lay between the germline ends. The CDR3 extends over 16 amino acids. The germline CDR1 and CDR2 sequences are MNHNS and SASEGT. Written as DNA, the CDR3 is TGTGCCAGCAGTGAAGGGCTTGCCGGGATCGCCTACGAGCAGTACTTC. Encoded protein: CASSEGLAGIAYEQYF.

The genes are TRBV19 and TRBJ2-5, with 7 bases lining up with TRBD1. J gave up 1 base and V 6 bases, and 5 bases lay outside the gene matches. Germline CDR1 reads LNHDA; CDR2 reads SQIVND (reference sequence). This CDR3 spans 14 amino acids. In nucleotides, the CDR3 is TGTGCCAGTAGGGTTCGACAGGGCCAAGAGACCCAGTACTTC. Its translation: CASRVRQGQETQYF. Complete variable domain (other parts from reference TRBV19 and TRBJ2-5): DGGITQSPKYLFRKEGQNVTLSCEQNLNHDAMYWYRQDPGQGLRLIYYSQIVNDFQKGDIAEGYSVSREKKESFPLTVTSAQKNPTAFYLCASRVRQGQETQYFGPGTRLLVL.

The rearrangement joins TRBV5-1 to TRBJ2-2; 7 positions agree with TRBD1. The CDR3 consists of 15 residues. The V gene end was trimmed by 1 base and the J gene end by 3 bases; junction bases not matched to a gene: 3. The germline CDR1 and CDR2 sequences are SGHRS and YFSETQ. The CDR3 bases are TGCGCCAGCAGCTTGAGAGGGGGCGACACCGGGGAGCTGTTTTTT. Translation gives CASSLRGGDTGELFF. Full variable domain (outside the CDR3, taken from reference TRBV5-1 and TRBJ2-2): KAGVTQTPRYLIKTRGQQVTLSCSPISGHRSVSWYQQTPGQGLQFLFEYFSETQRNKGNFPGRFSGRQFSNSRSEMNVSTLELGDSALYLCASSLRGGDTGELFFGEGSRLTVL.

The V and J genes are TRBV7-2 and TRBJ2-7, with D possibly TRBD2 on 6 matching bases. The V end lost 5 bases, the J end lost 1 base, and 15 bases lay between the germline ends. Per germline, CDR1 SGHTA and CDR2 FQGNSA. The CDR3 totals 15 residues. The CDR3 reads CASSTWGDGSYEQYF. For the CDR3, the DNA is TGTGCCAGCAGCACATGGGGGGACGGGTCCTACGAGCAGTACTTC.

The rearrangement uses TRBV9 and TRBJ2-7; possibly TRBD2 for D (5 bases). The CDR3 runs 13 residues. The germline V gene encodes CDR1 SGDLS and CDR2 YYNGEE. V lost 1 base to trimming and J lost 2 bases, with 7 bases between them. The CDR3 spells CASSVTRTYEQYV. The CDR3 region has the DNA TGTGCCAGCAGCGTAACTAGAACCTACGAGCAGTACGTC.

The sample holds a few counts of this clone. The genes are TRBV7-9 and TRBJ2-2, with 8 bases that match TRBD2. Trimming took 5 bases from V and 0 from J; bases not matched to a gene: 5. Germline V gene sequence: CDR1 SEHNR, CDR2 FQNEAQ (reference sequence). The CDR3 runs 16 residues. CDR3 sequence (DNA): TGTGCCAGCAGCAGACAAGCGGGGGCGAACACCGGGGAGCTGTTTTTT. The encoded protein is CASSRQAGANTGELFF.

This clone appeared a single time. A junction end diverges from the germline sequence, so it may reflect a read error. This chain uses TRBV5-1 with TRBJ2-5, with TRBD2 matching over 12 bases. This CDR3 has 18 residues. The germline V gene encodes CDR1 SGHRS and CDR2 YFSETQ. The CDR3 loop is CARSLGALAGGPGETQYF. DNA for the CDR3: TGCGCCCGCAGCTTGGGGGCGCTAGCGGGGGGGCCAGGGGAGACCCAGTACTTC.

The J gene is TRBJ1-3, the V gene TRBV3-1 (or the pseudogene TRBV3-2); perhaps TRBD1 as D (5 bases). Trimming left V 1 base short and J 1 base short, with 17 bases between. The CDR3 contains 18 residues. Germline CDR1 is LGHDT and CDR2 is YNNKEL (reference sequence). CDR3: CASSQASWGSRSGNTIYF. CDR3 nucleotide sequence: TGTGCCAGCAGCCAAGCGAGCTGGGGCAGCAGATCTGGAAACACCATATATTTT.

The rearrangement uses TRBV6-2 or TRBV6-3 and TRBJ2-1; 13 bases are a match to TRBD2. The CDR3 length is 16 residues. The V gene's germline CDR1 is MNHEY and CDR2 SVGEGT. Trimming cost V 6 bases and J 7 bases; bases outside gene matches: 9. The CDR3 loop is CASSDAGTSGTNEQFF. The CDR3 DNA is TGTGCCAGCAGCGACGCCGGGACTAGCGGGACGAATGAGCAGTTCTTC.

Details on this clone: Other DNA variants within this sample encode the same CDR3. V is TRBV5-1 and J is TRBJ1-5; D gene ambiguous. Germline loops: CDR1 SGHRS, CDR2 YFSETQ. The V end lost 0 bases, the J end lost 7 bases, and 11 bases lay between the germline ends. The CDR3 consists of 14 residues. The CDR3 DNA follows: TGCGCCAGCAGCTTGGTCCCAGGTAACCAGCCCCAGCATTTT. Its protein is CASSLVPGNQPQHF.

This clone has just one count. The chain joins TRBV19 to TRBJ2-2; 13 nucleotides line up with TRBD2. This CDR3 spans 15 amino acids. Germline-derived CDR1 and CDR2 are LNHDA and SQIVND (reference sequence). Losses at the gene ends were 5 bases for V and 11 bases for J; bases not matched to a gene: 8. CDR3 coding DNA: TGTGCCAGTAGTTCCAGAGGGACTAGCGGGGAAGAGCTGTTTTTT. Amino acids: CASSSRGTSGEELFF.

This chain joins TRBV5-1 and TRBJ1-1; D gene ambiguous. From germline, CDR1 is SGHRS and CDR2 YFSETQ. V was pared by 2 bases and J by 3 bases, with 11 bases between. The CDR3 spans 14 residues. The CDR3 region has the DNA TGCGCCAGCAGCTTTGTTCCGCGGGACACTGAAGCTTTCTTT. Translating it yields CASSFVPRDTEAFF.

The CDR3 coding sequence is TGTGCCACCCTAGCGGGGGGGCCCGGGAATGAGCAGTTCTTC. It specifies CATLAGGPGNEQFF. The chain uses TRBV19 and TRBJ2-1, with 12 bases fitting TRBD2. The germline V gene encodes CDR1 LNHDA and CDR2 SQIVND (reference sequence). The V segment lost 10 bases and the J segment 7 bases; nucleotides outside the gene matches: 8. This CDR3 contains 14 residues.